A single sample is the source of the 4 T cell receptor beta chains below, sequenced in a study of regulatory T cells in long-lasting Graves disease. The authors built TCR beta libraries using iRepertoire HTBI primers and Arm-PCR of CDR3 regions. TCRdb re-called the multiplex PCR reads through MiXCR, storing one row per CDR3 protein. The profile covers around 480,000 distinct CDR3 sequences, with 15% to 20% appearing a single time and over 9% taken by the ten largest. Time point indicated: newly diagnosed GD, antithyroid drugs for less than 3 months. RNA extracted from PBMCs served as the sequencing template. A further study also used this sample, focusing on T cells in Graves' hyperthyroidism and ophthalmopathy.

The specimen was peripheral blood mononuclear cells (PBMCs), collected at new diagnosis, from a patient treated with antithyroid drugs. Source of these receptors: a man in his forties or fifties with Graves disease.

Comments on this clonotype: This may be a read error, as it is one base from a much larger clone. The chain couples TRBV6-1 to TRBJ1-4; TRBD1 might be the D (5 bases). Germline-derived CDR1 and CDR2 are MNHNS and SASEGT. Trimming cost V 6 bases and J 8 bases, with 19 bases left between them. This CDR3 is built from 15 residues. DNA of the CDR3: TGTGCCAGCAGCACATCCGGGGCAAGGGACGAAAAACTGTTTTTT. Translated, it gives CASSTSGARDEKLFF.

This clonotype showed up just a few times. The rearrangement links TRBV5-1 to TRBJ2-2; 16 bases agree with TRBD2. CDR1 SGHRS and CDR2 YFSETQ come from the germline V gene. The CDR3 runs to 19 residues. J lost 1 base, V lost 4 bases, and 7 bases had no gene match. The DNA for the CDR3 is TGCGCCAGCAGCCTGCAAGGGACTAGCGGGAGGGGGAACACCGGGGAGCTGTTTTTT. Protein product: CASSLQGTSGRGNTGELFF.

This clonotype was recorded at least ten times. The gene calls are TRBV11-3 and TRBJ2-3; D gene ambiguous. Germline CDR1 is SGHNT and CDR2 is YENEEA. This CDR3 region has 13 residues. V dropped 3 bases and J dropped 6 bases, with 10 bases sitting between them. CDR3 amino acids: CASSFNMEDTQYF. DNA of the CDR3: TGTGCCAGCAGCTTTAATATGGAGGATACGCAGTATTTT.

The rearrangement links TRBV6-9 to TRBJ2-1; TRBD2 matches 12 bases. The germline V gene encodes CDR1 MNHGY and CDR2 SVAAGI. The CDR3 covers 17 residues. Trimming cost V 3 bases and J 9 bases; bases outside gene matches: 12. CDR3 in amino acids: CASSYETGLAGGGEQFF. The CDR3 DNA reads as TGTGCCAGCAGTTACGAAACCGGGCTAGCGGGAGGGGGTGAGCAGTTCTTC.